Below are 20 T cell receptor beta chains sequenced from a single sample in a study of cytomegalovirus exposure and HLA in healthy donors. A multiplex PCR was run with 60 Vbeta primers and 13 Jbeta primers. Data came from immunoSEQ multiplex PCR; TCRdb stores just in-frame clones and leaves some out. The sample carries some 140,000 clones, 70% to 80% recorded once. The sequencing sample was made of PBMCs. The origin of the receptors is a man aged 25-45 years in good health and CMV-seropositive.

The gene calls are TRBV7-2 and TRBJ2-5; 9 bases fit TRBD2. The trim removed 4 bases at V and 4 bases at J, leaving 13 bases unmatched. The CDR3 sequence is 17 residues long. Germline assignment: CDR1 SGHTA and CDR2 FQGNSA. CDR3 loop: CASSSTQNSGGRETQYF. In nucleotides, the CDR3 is TGTGCCAGCAGCTCGACCCAAAATAGCGGGGGAAGAGAGACCCAGTACTTC.

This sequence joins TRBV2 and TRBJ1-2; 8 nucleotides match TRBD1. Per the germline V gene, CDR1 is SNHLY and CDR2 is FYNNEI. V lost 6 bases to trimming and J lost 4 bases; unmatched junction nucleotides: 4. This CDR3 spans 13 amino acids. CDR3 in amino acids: CASRTGASYGYTF. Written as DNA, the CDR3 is TGTGCCAGCAGGACAGGGGCTTCCTATGGCTACACCTTC.

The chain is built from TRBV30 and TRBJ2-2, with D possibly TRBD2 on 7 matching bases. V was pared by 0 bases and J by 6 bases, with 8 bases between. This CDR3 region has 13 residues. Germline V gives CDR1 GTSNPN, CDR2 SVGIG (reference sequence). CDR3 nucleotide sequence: TGTGCCTGGAGTGTAGGGGGGGCCGGGGAGCTGTTTTTT. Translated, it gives CAWSVGGAGELFF.

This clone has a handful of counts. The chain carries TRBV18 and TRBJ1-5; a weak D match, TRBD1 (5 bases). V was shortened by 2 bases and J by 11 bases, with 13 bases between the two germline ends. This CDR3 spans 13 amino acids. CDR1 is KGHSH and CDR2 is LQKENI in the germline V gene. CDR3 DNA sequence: TGTGCCAGCTCACCAGGCGGGGGGGAGACCCAGCATTTT. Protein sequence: CASSPGGGETQHF.

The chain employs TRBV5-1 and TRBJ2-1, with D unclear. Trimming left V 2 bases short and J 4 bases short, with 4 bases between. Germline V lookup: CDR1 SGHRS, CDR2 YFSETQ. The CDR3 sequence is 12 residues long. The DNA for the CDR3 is TGCGCCAGCAGCTTCCAGTACAATGAGCAGTTCTTC. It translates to CASSFQYNEQFF.

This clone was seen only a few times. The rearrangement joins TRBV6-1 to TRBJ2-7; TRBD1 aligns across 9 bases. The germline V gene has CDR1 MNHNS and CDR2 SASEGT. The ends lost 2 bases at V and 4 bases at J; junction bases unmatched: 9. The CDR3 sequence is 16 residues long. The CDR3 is CASSESLGQGRYEQYF. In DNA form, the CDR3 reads TGTGCCAGCAGTGAATCCCTAGGACAGGGGAGGTACGAGCAGTACTTC.

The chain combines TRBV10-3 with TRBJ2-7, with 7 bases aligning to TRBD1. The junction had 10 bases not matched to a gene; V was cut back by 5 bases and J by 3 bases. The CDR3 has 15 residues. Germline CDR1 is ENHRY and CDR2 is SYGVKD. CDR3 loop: CAISRLTGNHYEQYF. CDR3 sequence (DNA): TGTGCCATCAGTAGATTGACAGGGAACCACTACGAGCAGTACTTC.

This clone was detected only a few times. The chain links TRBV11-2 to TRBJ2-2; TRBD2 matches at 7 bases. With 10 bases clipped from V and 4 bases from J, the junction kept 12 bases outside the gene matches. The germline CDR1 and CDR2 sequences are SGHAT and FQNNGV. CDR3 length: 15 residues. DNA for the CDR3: TGTGCCACCAGGGAGGGGATGTTGGGCACCGGGGAGCTGTTTTTT. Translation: CATREGMLGTGELFF.

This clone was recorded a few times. CDR3 nucleotides: TGTGCCAGCTCAGAGTTGACTAGTGGGTCCTACAATGAGCAGTTCTTC. Translating it yields CASSELTSGSYNEQFF. The V call is TRBV18, the J call TRBJ2-1; D might be TRBD2 (6 bases). V was clipped by 5 bases and J by 1 base, with 15 bases between them. Germline-derived CDR1 and CDR2 are KGHSH and LQKENI. The CDR3 sequence is 16 residues long.

This CDR3 reads CASSQDNNIPQGAFF. In nucleotides, the CDR3 is TGTGCCAGCAGCCAAGATAATAACATTCCGCAGGGAGCTTTCTTT. V gene TRBV14 combines with J gene TRBJ1-1; D perhaps matches TRBD1 (5 bases). Germline V gives CDR1 SGHDN, CDR2 FVKESK. Deletions cut 0 bases from V and 10 bases from J, with 18 bases between. This CDR3 region has 15 residues.

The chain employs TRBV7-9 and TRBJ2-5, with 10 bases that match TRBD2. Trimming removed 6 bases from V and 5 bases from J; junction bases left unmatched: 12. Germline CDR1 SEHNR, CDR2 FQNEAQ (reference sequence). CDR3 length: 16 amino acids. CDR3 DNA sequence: TGTGCCAGCAGGGGATCTAGCGGGAGCCTGTGGGAGACCCAGTACTTC. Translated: CASRGSSGSLWETQYF.

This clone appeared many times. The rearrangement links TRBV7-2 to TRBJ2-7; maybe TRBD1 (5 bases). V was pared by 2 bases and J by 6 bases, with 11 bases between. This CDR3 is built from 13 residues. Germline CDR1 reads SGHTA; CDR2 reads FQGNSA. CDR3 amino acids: CASSLLQGIEQYF. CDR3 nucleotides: TGTGCCAGCAGCTTACTCCAGGGTATCGAGCAGTACTTC.

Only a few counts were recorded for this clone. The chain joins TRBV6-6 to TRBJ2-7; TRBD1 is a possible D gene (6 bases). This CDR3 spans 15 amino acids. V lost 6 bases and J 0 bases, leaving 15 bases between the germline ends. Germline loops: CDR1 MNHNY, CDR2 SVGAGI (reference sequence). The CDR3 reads CASSLLQGRSYEQYF. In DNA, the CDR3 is TGTGCCAGCAGCCTACTACAGGGCCGCTCCTACGAGCAGTACTTC.

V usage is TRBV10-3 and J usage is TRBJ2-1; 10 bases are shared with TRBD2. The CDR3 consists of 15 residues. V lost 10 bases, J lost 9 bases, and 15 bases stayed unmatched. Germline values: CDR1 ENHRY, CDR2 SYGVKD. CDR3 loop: CATSSASGSNTEQFF. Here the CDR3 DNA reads TGTGCCACCTCCTCGGCTAGCGGGAGTAATACTGAGCAGTTCTTC.

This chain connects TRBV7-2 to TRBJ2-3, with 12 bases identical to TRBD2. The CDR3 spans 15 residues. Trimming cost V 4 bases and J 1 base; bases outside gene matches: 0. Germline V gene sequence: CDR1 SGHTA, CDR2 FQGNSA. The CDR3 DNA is TGTGCCAGCAGCTCTAGCGGGGGGGGCACAGATACGCAGTATTTT. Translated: CASSSSGGGTDTQYF.

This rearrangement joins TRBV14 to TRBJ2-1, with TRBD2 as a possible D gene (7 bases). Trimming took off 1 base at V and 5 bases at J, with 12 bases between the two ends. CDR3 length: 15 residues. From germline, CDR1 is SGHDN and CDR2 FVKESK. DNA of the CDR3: TGTGCCAGCAGCCAAGGAGGGGGGGTAAACAATGAGCAGTTCTTC. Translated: CASSQGGGVNNEQFF.

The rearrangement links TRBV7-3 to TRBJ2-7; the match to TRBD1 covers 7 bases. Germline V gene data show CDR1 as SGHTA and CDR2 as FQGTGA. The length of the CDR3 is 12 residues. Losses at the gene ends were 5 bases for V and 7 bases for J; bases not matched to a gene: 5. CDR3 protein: CASSEMTGEQYF. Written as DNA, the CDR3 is TGTGCCAGCAGCGAGATGACAGGGGAGCAGTACTTC.

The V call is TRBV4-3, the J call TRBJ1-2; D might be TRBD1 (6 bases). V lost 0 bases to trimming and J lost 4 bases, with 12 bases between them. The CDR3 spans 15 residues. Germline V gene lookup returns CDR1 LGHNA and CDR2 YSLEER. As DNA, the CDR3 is TGCGCCAGCAGCCAAGAAATTGGGGGCAGCTATGGCTACACCTTC. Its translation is CASSQEIGGSYGYTF.

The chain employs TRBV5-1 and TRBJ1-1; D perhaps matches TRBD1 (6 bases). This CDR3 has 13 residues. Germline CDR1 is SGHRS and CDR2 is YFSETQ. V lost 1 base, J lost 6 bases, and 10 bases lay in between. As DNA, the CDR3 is TGCGCCAGCAGCTTGATGGGGGGGCCTGAAGCTTTCTTT. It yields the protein CASSLMGGPEAFF. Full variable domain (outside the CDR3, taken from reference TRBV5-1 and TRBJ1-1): KAGVTQTPRYLIKTRGQQVTLSCSPISGHRSVSWYQQTPGQGLQFLFEYFSETQRNKGNFPGRFSGRQFSNSRSEMNVSTLELGDSALYLCASSLMGGPEAFFGQGTRLTVV.

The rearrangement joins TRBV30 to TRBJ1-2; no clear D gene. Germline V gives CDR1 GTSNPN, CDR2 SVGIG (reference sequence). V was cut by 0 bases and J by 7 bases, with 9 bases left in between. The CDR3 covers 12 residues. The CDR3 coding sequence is TGTGCCTGGAGTGTGTCGTCGGGTGGCTACACCTTC. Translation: CAWSVSSGGYTF.